This entry concerns a single T cell receptor beta chain. The antigen this receptor binds is unknown. Base quality data are lacking; no much larger clone is found one base away. The data derive from a study of cytomegalovirus exposure and HLA in healthy donors (dated by TCRdb to 2015 to 2018). Background for the entire study: According to a later analysis, the roughly 130 validation repertoires were produced on the same platform as the 666 repertoires of the first cohort. The study aimed to test whether signatures of past pathogen exposure could be identified by cataloging public T cell receptors. Besides the first cohort of 666 subjects, a separate validation cohort made up of about 120 different subjects was used. To predict cytomegalovirus infection status, the study combined high-throughput TCR immunosequencing, statistical association of individual TCRs with disease status, and machine learning.

The study at large found these results: In both the original and validation cohorts, the classifier was reported to diagnose cytomegalovirus status with high specificity and sensitivity. In vitro tests confirmed that a few of the cytomegalovirus-associated TCR beta chains recognize cytomegalovirus antigens. A later analysis had no HLA typing for the validation cohort, so co-occurrence there was scored across all 120 or so repertoires. In a later analysis, TCRs clustered in the first cohort were found to also tend to co-occur in the approximately 110 validation repertoires, with roughly 93% of cluster scores above 0. According to the authors, the approach could potentially be generalized to other disease states and immunological phenotypes. A total of 150 to 200 TCR beta chains were listed by the study as associated with cytomegalovirus. Across donors, most TCR sequences were observed very rarely, whereas some public TCRs were present in many individuals.

CDR1 is given as PRHDT and CDR2 as FYEKMQ, both from the germline V gene (reference sequence). V has 0 bases trimmed and J has 8 bases trimmed; junction bases matching no gene number 6. Including cysteine and phenylalanine, the CDR3 has 16 amino acids. Only the CDR3 region is kept as DNA, spanning 48 bases read in frame from base 1. Donors formed part of the validation cohort, which comprised 120 subjects and was distinct from the first cohort of under 750 subjects. Libraries were made using the immunoSEQ multiplex PCR assay. The authors' analysis ran thus. A statistical classification framework was developed to diagnose cytomegalovirus status using the catalog of TCR beta chain sequences. Imported from immuneACCESS, the table was reduced by TCRdb to in-frame sequences with V and J called. These copies leave out some clones; in studies compared against another copy, an unresolved V gene accounts for under half, and the cause of the remainder is not known. Clonal size and the V and J genes are those of that table, whereas D and trimming came from the DNA. The sample table records around 80,000 clones; 85% to 95% of these occur just once. The ten top clones hold 0.69% of the sample.

This TCR derives from a woman aged 18-30 years in good health and CMV-seronegative. The chain couples TRBV13 to TRBJ2-1, and TRBD2 aligns with 11 junction nucleotides. What was sequenced was PBMCs. The DNA sequence reads TGTGCCAGCAGCTTAGGGACTAGCGGGGTTGGGGATGAGCAGTTCTTC. Its amino acids are CASSLGTSGVGDEQFF.